A selection of T cell receptor beta chains follows, all from one sample in a study of blood T cell repertoires in COVID-19. The repertoire was sequenced with immunoSEQ multiplex PCR; TCRdb's copy has only in-frame clones and lacks some. The sample lists approximately 22,000 clones; around 69% were seen once. The sample was peripheral blood. The receptors were gathered from a human donor in a cohort sampled during active or convalescent COVID-19. Each CDR3 is given with its conserved first and last residue. Fields, in order: J gene, V gene, CDR3 protein.

>TRBJ1-1|TRBV27
CASSLIGQNEAFF
>TRBJ1-1|TRBV4-1
CASSGTWGGTEAFF
>TRBJ1-2|TRBV5-1
CASSQPDRDGYGYTF
>TRBJ1-1|TRBV18
CASSPVGGNTEAFF
>TRBJ1-2|TRBV30
CAWSDGINYGYTF
>TRBJ1-5|TRBV27
CASSSWGGPNQPQHF
>TRBJ2-3|TRBV5-1
CASSRRGQLRDSDTQYF
>TRBJ1-1|TRBV7-9
CASSLRGTEAFF
>TRBJ2-1|TRBV29-1
CSVEDPGTSRSYNEQFF
>TRBJ1-6|TRBV6-6
CASSPPRRGTANSPLHF
>TRBJ2-7|TRBV7-2
CASSLQGGGPVEQYF
>TRBJ2-7|TRBV14
CASSQELAGVREQYF
>TRBJ2-1|TRBV11-2
CASSAYRGNEQFF
>TRBJ2-1|TRBV7-8
CASSLREDGRAGYNEQFF